The entry below describes one T cell receptor beta chain. Its cognate antigen is unknown. The CDR3 loop spans 14 amino acids. V lost 3 bases to trimming and J lost 2 bases; unmatched junction nucleotides: 1. Germline V gene sequence: CDR1 SGDLS, CDR2 YYNGEE. This sample is part of a study of T-cell reconstitution after alpha-beta-depleted transplantation in children. The study's findings and limits: A year had passed since transplant, and T-cell counts and diversity by then came mostly from newly produced T cells. Where some patients showed high TCRbeta diversity at day 60, it came from recipient T cells and thymic progenitors that had survived. Expanded graft clones numbering several hundred reportedly gave rise to alpha-beta T cells about two months after transplant.

The authors prepared the TCRbeta library with unique molecular identifiers. TCRdb ran MiXCR on the PCR reads and lists one entry per CDR3 protein. In the table there are 400,000 to 450,000 distinct CDR3 sequences, about 40% of which are singletons. Sequences were derived from PBMCs, sampled before TCRalphabeta/CD19-depleted stem cell transplant. The clonotype originates from a girl aged 2-9 years with aplastic anemia, due to receive a stem cell transplant. The chain employs TRBV9 and TRBJ2-7, with 11 bases that match TRBD2. This chain's CDR3 is CASSASGGTYEQYF. CDR3 bases: TGTGCCAGCAGCGCTAGCGGGGGGACCTACGAGCAGTACTTC. The full variable domain, its missing parts supplied by reference TRBV9 and TRBJ2-7, is DSGVTQTPKHLITATGQRVTLRCSPRSGDLSVYWYQQSLDQGLQFLIQYYNGEERAKGNILERFSAQQFPDLHSELNLSSLELGDSALYFCASSASGGTYEQYFGPGTRLTVT.